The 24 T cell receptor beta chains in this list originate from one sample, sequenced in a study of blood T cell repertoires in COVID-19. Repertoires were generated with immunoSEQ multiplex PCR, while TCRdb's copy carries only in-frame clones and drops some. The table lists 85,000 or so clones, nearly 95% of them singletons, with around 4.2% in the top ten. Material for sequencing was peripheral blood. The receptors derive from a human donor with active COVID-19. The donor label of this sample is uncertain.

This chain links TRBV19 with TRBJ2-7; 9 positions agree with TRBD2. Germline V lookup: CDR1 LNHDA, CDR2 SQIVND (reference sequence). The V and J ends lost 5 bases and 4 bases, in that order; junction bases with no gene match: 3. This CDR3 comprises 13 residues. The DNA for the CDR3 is TGTGCCAGTAGTGTTCTAGCGGGGTACGAGCAGTACTTC. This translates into CASSVLAGYEQYF.

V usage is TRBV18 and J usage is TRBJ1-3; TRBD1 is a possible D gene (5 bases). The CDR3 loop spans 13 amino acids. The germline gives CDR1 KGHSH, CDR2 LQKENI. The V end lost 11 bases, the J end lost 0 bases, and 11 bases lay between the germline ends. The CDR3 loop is CAGEGLSGNTIYF. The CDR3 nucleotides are TGTGCCGGTGAGGGACTCTCTGGAAACACCATATATTTT.

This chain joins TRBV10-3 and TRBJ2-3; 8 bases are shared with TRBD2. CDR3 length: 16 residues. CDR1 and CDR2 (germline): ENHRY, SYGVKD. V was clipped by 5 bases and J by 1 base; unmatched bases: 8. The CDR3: CAISNFGGVRTDTQYF. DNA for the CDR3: TGTGCCATCAGTAACTTCGGGGGGGTTCGCACAGATACGCAGTATTTT.

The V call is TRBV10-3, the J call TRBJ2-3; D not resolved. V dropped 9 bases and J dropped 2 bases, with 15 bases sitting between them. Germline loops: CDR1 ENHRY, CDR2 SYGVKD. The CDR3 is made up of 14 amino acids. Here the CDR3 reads CAINFGSVTDTQYF. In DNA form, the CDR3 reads TGTGCCATAAATTTTGGCAGTGTCACAGATACGCAGTATTTT.

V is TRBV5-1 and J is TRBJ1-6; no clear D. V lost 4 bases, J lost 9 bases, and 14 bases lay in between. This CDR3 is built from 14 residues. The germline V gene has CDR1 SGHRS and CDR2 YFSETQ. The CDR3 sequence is CASSLGKDFSPLHF. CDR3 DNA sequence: TGCGCCAGCAGCCTCGGGAAGGACTTTTCACCCCTCCACTTT.

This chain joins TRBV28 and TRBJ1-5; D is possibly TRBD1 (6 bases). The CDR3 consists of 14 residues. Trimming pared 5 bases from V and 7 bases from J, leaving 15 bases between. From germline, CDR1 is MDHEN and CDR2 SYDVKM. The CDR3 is CASSPLDRAQPQHF. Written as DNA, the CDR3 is TGTGCCAGCAGTCCCTTGGACAGAGCACAGCCCCAGCATTTT. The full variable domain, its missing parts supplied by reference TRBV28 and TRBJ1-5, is DVKVTQSSRYLVKRTGEKVFLECVQDMDHENMFWYRQDPGLGLRLIYFSYDVKMKEKGDIPEGYSVSREKKERFSLILESASTNQTSMYLCASSPLDRAQPQHFGDGTRLSIL.

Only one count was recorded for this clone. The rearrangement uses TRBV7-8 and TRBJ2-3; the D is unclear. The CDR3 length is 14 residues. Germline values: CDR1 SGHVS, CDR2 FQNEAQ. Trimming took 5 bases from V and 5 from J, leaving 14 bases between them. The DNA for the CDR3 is TGTGCCAGCAGCCCTCCCCAAACGGGAGATACGCAGTATTTT. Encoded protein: CASSPPQTGDTQYF.

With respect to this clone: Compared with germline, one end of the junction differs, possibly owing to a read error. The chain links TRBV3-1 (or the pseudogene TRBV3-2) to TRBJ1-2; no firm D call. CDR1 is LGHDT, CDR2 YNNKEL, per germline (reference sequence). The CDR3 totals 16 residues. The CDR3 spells CASSHVSGKISYSYTF. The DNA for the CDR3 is TGTGCCAGCAGCCACGTATCCGGGAAAATCAGCTATAGCTACACCTTC.

The CDR3: CASSLEIAGGFETQYF. The CDR3, as DNA: TGTGCCAGCAGCTTAGAAATAGCGGGGGGTTTTGAGACCCAGTACTTC. This chain joins TRBV7-7 and TRBJ2-5, with TRBD2 matching over 10 bases. V was pared by 1 base and J by 5 bases, with 7 bases of the junction left unmatched. The CDR3 runs to 16 residues. The germline gives CDR1 SSHAT, CDR2 FNYEAQ (reference sequence). The whole variable domain, filled in from reference TRBV7-7 and TRBJ2-5, reads GAGVSQSPRYKVTKRGQDVTLRCDPISSHATLYWYQQALGQGPEFLTYFNYEAQPDKSGLPSDRFSAERPEGSISTLTIQRTEQRDSAMYRCASSLEIAGGFETQYFGPGTRLLVL.

The CDR3 loop reads CASSYLGQGSGYEQYF. DNA of the CDR3: TGTGCCAGCAGTTATCTGGGCCAGGGTTCAGGCTACGAGCAGTACTTC. The chain couples TRBV6-6 to TRBJ2-7; D might be TRBD1 (5 bases). Germline loops: CDR1 MNHNY, CDR2 SVGAGI (reference sequence). Deletions cut 3 bases from V and 3 bases from J, with 18 bases between. There are 16 residues in the CDR3.

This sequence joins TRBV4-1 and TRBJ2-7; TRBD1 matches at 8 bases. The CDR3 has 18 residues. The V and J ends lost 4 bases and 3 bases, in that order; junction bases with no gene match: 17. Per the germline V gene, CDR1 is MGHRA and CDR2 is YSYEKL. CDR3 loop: CASSPTPGQGLGSYEQYF. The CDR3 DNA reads TGCGCCAGCAGCCCCACCCCCGGACAGGGATTGGGTAGCTACGAGCAGTACTTC.

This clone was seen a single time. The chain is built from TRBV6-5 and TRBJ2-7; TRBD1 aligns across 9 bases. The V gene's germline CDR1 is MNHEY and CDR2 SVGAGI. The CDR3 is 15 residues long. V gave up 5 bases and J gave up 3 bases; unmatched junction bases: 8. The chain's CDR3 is CASSKPGQGIYEQYF. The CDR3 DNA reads TGTGCCAGCAGTAAACCGGGACAGGGAATCTACGAGCAGTACTTC.

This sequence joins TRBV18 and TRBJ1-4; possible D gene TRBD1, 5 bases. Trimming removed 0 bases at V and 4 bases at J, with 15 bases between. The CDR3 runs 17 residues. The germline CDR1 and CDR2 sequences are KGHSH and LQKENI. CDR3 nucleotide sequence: TGTGCCAGCTCACCACCAGCGCATCGGGGGGTTAATGAAAAACTGTTTTTT. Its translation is CASSPPAHRGVNEKLFF.

CDR3 residues: CASSIADTGSYEQYF. CDR3 in DNA: TGTGCCAGTAGTATTGCCGATACAGGGTCCTACGAGCAGTACTTC. The rearrangement joins TRBV19 to TRBJ2-7, with D possibly TRBD1 on 6 matching bases. The CDR3 length is 15 residues. CDR1 is LNHDA, CDR2 SQIVND, per germline (reference sequence). V was clipped by 3 bases and J by 1 base, with 13 bases between them.

CDR3 nucleotide sequence: TGTGCCAGCAGCCCGCAAGGGGTAGCCAAAAACATTCAGTACTTC. It encodes CASSPQGVAKNIQYF. The chain uses TRBV7-9 and TRBJ2-4; tentative D call: TRBD1 (5 bases). The CDR3 totals 15 residues. With 5 bases removed from V and 0 bases from J, the gap between germline ends came to 11 bases. The germline CDR1 and CDR2 sequences are SEHNR and FQNEAQ (reference sequence).

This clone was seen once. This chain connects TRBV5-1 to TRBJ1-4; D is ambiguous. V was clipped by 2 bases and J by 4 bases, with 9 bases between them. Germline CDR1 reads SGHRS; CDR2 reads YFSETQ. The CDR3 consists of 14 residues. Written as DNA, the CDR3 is TGCGCCAGCAGCTTAGTGGCAGATAATGAAAAACTGTTTTTT. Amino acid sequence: CASSLVADNEKLFF.

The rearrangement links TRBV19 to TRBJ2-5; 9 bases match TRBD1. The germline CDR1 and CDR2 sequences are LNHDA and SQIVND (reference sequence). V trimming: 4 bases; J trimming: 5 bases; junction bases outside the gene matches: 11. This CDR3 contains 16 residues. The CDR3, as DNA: TGTGCCAGTAGTACAAGGGCCGGGACAGGGAAGGAGACCCAGTACTTC. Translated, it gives CASSTRAGTGKETQYF.

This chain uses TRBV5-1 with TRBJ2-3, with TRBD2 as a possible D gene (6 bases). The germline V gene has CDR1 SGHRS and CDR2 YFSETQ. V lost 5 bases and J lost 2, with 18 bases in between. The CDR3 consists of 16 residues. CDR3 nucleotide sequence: TGCGCCAGCAGTACGGTTACGGGAGCGATCACAGATACGCAGTATTTT. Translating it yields CASSTVTGAITDTQYF.

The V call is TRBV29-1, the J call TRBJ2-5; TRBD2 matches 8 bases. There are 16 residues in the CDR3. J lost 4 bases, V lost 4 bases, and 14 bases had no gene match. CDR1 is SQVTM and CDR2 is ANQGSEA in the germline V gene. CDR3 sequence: CSVGQAGVVRRETQYF. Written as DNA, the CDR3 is TGCAGCGTTGGTCAAGCGGGAGTAGTGCGAAGAGAGACCCAGTACTTC.

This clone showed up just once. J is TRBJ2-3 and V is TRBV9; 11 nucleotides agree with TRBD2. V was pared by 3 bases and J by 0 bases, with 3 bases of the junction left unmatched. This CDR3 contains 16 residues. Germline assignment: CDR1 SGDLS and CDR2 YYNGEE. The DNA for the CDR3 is TGTGCCAGCAGCGCACTAGCGGGAGTGAGCACAGATACGCAGTATTTT. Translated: CASSALAGVSTDTQYF. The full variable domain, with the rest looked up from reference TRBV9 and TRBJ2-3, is DSGVTQTPKHLITATGQRVTLRCSPRSGDLSVYWYQQSLDQGLQFLIQYYNGEERAKGNILERFSAQQFPDLHSELNLSSLELGDSALYFCASSALAGVSTDTQYFGPGTRLTVL.

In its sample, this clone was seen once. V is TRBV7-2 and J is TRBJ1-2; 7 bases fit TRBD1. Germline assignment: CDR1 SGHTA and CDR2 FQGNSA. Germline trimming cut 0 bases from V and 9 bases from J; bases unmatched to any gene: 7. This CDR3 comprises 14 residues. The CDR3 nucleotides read TGTGCCAGCAGCTTAGCGCGGCAGGGGGGTAGCTACACCTTC. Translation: CASSLARQGGSYTF.

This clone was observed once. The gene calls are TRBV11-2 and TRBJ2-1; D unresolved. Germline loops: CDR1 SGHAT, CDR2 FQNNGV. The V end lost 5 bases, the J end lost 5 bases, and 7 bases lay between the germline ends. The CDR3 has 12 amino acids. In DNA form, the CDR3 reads TGTGCCAGCAGCGACCGGGACAATGAGCAGTTCTTC. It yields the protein CASSDRDNEQFF.

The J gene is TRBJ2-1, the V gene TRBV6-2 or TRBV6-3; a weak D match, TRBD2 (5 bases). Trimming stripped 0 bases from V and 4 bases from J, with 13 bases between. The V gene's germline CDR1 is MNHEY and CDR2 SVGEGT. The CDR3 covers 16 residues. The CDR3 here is CASSYSLPAGYNEQFF. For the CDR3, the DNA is TGTGCCAGCAGTTACTCTTTACCCGCGGGTTACAATGAGCAGTTCTTC.

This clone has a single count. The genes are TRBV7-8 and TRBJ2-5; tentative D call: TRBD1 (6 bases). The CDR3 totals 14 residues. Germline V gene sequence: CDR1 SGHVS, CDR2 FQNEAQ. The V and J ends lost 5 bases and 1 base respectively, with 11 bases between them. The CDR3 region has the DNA TGTGCCAGCAGCCTCGGGACATTCCAAGAGACCCAGTACTTC. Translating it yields CASSLGTFQETQYF. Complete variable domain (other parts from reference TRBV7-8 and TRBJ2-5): GAGVSQSPRYKVAKRGQDVALRCDPISGHVSLFWYQQALGQGPEFLTYFQNEAQLDKSGLPSDRFFAERPEGSVSTLKIQRTQQEDSAVYLCASSLGTFQETQYFGPGTRLLVL.